These 11 T cell receptor beta chains originate from one sample sequenced in a study of blood T cell repertoires in COVID-19. The data were produced by immunoSEQ multiplex PCR, yet TCRdb's version contains in-frame clones alone and is incomplete. The sample consists of approximately 90,000 clones, around 90% of them appearing once. The sequencing sample was made of peripheral blood. All receptors derive from a man in his fifties or sixties with COVID-19, enrolled during active disease.

This chain links TRBV18 with TRBJ1-1, with 10 bases lining up with TRBD1. The CDR3 covers 16 residues. The junction had 6 bases not matched to a gene; V was cut back by 3 bases and J by 2 bases. Germline V gene data show CDR1 as KGHSH and CDR2 as LQKENI. The CDR3 bases are TGTGCCAGCTCACCCCCCGGACAGGGGGGTAACACTGAAGCTTTCTTT. It is translated as CASSPPGQGGNTEAFF.

V and J are TRBV18 and TRBJ2-7; D may be TRBD1 (6 bases). This CDR3 has 21 residues. CDR1 and CDR2 (germline): KGHSH, LQKENI. V shed 1 base and J shed 6 bases, with 34 bases lying between them. The CDR3 loop is CASSPLDARGLTLRWGSEQYF. The CDR3 DNA is TGTGCCAGCTCACCACTGGATGCCAGGGGTTTAACCCTACGCTGGGGTAGCGAGCAGTACTTC.

This sequence joins TRBV6-2 or TRBV6-3 and TRBJ2-5, with D maybe TRBD1 (5 bases). Germline V gives CDR1 MNHEY, CDR2 SVGEGT. The V gene lost 4 bases and the J gene lost 5 bases, with 11 bases spanning the gap. There are 13 residues in the CDR3. Written as DNA, the CDR3 is TGTGCCAGCAGTTCTACAGGCCGGGAGACCCAGTACTTC. Protein: CASSSTGRETQYF.

This chain connects TRBV2 to TRBJ2-5; D may be TRBD1 (6 bases). The germline V gene encodes CDR1 SNHLY and CDR2 FYNNEI. V lost 9 bases to trimming and J lost 0 bases, with 14 bases between them. This CDR3 is 14 amino acids long. DNA for the CDR3: TGTGCCAGTCGGAGTGACAGGAACCAAGAGACCCAGTACTTC. It translates to CASRSDRNQETQYF.

CDR3 loop: CASSKAGYNEQFF. The CDR3 bases are TGTGCCAGCAGCAAGGCCGGGTACAATGAGCAGTTCTTC. The V call is TRBV28, the J call TRBJ2-1; D is ambiguous. The CDR3 is 13 residues long. V lost 6 bases and J lost 4, with 10 bases in between. The V gene's germline CDR1 is MDHEN and CDR2 SYDVKM.

The chain has TRBV29-1 and TRBJ2-7; 7 nucleotides align to TRBD1. V lost 0 bases to trimming and J lost 7 bases; unmatched junction nucleotides: 3. The germline gives CDR1 SQVTM, CDR2 ANQGSEA. The CDR3 has 12 residues. This CDR3 reads CSVEDGQEEQYF. CDR3 in DNA: TGCAGCGTTGAAGATGGACAGGAGGAGCAGTACTTC.

The genes are TRBV10-1 and TRBJ2-1; 8 bases are shared with TRBD2. The CDR3 covers 12 residues. The germline V gene has CDR1 WNHNN and CDR2 SYGVQD (reference sequence). V gave up 5 bases and J gave up 10 bases; unmatched junction bases: 4. This chain's CDR3 is CASSSSGGEQFF. CDR3 bases: TGCGCCAGCAGTTCCTCGGGGGGGGAGCAGTTCTTC.

This chain connects TRBV4-1 to TRBJ2-1; 7 bases align to TRBD2. The CDR3 sequence is 16 residues long. The germline CDR1 and CDR2 sequences are MGHRA and YSYEKL. V was clipped by 4 bases and J by 2 bases; unmatched bases: 8. DNA for the CDR3: TGCGCCAGCAGCCTCTCCCAAGCGGGACCCTACAATGAGCAGTTCTTC. Translating gives CASSLSQAGPYNEQFF.

The chain uses TRBV21-1 and TRBJ2-3; TRBD2, the table's D call, was not compared with the DNA. TRBV21-1 is an annotated pseudogene. The CDR3 is made up of 15 amino acids. Here the CDR3 DNA reads TGTGCCAGCCCTCCAGGACTAGCGTATTTAGATACGCAGTATTTT. Translation: CASPPGLAYLDTQYF.

The genes are TRBV24-1 and TRBJ2-1, with 13 bases matching TRBD2. The CDR3 is 19 amino acids. Trimming cost V 0 bases and J 0 bases; bases outside gene matches: 4. CDR1 KGHDR and CDR2 SFDVKD come from the germline V gene. The CDR3 region has the DNA TGTGCCACCAGTGATTTGGGGACTAGCGGGACCAGCTCCTACAATGAGCAGTTCTTC. Protein: CATSDLGTSGTSSYNEQFF.

This clone is judged medium-sized. The chain has TRBV7-9 and TRBJ1-1; TRBD1 might be the D (6 bases). The V and J ends lost 5 bases and 8 bases respectively, with 9 bases between them. The CDR3 covers 11 residues. The germline CDR1 and CDR2 sequences are SEHNR and FQNEAQ (reference sequence). CDR3: CASSPGTEAFF. In nucleotides, the CDR3 is TGTGCCAGCAGCCCCGGGACAGAAGCTTTCTTT.